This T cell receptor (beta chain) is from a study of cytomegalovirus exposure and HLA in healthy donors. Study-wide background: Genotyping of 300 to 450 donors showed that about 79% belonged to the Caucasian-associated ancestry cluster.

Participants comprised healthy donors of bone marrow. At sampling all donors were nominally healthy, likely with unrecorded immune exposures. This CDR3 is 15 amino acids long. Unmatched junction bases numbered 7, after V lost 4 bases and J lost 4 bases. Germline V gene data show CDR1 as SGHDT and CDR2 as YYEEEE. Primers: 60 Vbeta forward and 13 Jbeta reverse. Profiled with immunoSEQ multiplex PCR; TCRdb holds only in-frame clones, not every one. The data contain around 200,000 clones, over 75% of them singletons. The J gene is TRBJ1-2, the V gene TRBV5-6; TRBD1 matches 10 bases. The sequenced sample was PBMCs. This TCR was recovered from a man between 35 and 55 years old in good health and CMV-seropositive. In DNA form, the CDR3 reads TGTGCCAGCAGCCCGGGACAGGGGATCGCCTATGGCTACACCTTC. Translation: CASSPGQGIAYGYTF. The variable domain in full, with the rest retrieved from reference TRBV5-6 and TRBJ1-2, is DAGVTQSPTHLIKTRGQQVTLRCSPKSGHDTVSWYQQALGQGPQFIFQYYEEEERQRGNFPDRFSGHQFPNYSSELNVNALLLGDSALYLCASSPGQGIAYGYTFGSGTRLTVV.